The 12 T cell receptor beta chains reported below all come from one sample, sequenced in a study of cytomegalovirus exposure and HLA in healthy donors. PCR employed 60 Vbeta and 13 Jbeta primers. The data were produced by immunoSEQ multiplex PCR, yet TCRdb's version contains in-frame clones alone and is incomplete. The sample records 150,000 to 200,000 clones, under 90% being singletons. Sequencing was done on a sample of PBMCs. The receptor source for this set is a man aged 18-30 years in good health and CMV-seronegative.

The CDR3 DNA follows: TGCGCCAGCAGCCAAGATCATTGGAGGGGAACTGAAGCTTTCTTT. It translates to CASSQDHWRGTEAFF. This chain links TRBV4-3 with TRBJ1-1; tentatively, D is TRBD1 (5 bases). This CDR3 comprises 15 residues. Germline V gene lookup returns CDR1 LGHNA and CDR2 YSLEER. Trimming stripped 0 bases from V and 5 bases from J, with 13 bases between.

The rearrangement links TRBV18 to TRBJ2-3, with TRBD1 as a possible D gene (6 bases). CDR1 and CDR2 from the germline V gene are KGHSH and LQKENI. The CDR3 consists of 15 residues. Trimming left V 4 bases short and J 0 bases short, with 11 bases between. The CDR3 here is CASSRGHTSTDTQYF. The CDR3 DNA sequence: TGTGCCAGCTCACGGGGACATACTAGCACAGATACGCAGTATTTT.

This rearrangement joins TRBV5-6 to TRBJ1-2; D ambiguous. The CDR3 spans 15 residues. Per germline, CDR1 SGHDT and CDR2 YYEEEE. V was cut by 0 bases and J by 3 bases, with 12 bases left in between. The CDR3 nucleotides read TGTGCCAGCAGCTTGGTCGGTCGCTTTTACTATGGCTACACCTTC. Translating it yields CASSLVGRFYYGYTF.

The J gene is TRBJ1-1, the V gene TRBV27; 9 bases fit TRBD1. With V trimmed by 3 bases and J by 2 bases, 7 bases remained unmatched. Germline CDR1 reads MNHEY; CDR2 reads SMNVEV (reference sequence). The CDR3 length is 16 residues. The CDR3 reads CASSFHRGLANTEAFF. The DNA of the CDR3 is TGTGCCAGCAGTTTTCACAGGGGGCTTGCAAACACTGAAGCTTTCTTT.

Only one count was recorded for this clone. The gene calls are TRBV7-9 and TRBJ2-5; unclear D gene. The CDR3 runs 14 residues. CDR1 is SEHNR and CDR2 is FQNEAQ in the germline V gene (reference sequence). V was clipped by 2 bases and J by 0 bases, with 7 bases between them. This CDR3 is CASSLQAHQETQYF. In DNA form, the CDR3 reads TGTGCCAGCAGCTTACAGGCGCACCAAGAGACCCAGTACTTC.

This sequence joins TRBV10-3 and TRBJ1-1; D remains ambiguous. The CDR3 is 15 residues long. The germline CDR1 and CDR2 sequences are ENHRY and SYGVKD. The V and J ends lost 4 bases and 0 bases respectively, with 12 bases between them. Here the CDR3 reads CAISATAGMNTEAFF. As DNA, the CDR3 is TGTGCCATCAGTGCTACAGCCGGCATGAACACTGAAGCTTTCTTT.

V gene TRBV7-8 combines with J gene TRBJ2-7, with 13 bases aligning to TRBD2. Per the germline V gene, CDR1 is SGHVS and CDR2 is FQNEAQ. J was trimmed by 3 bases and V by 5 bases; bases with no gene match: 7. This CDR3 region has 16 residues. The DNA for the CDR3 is TGTGCCAGCAGCCCCCAGACTAGCGGGAGGCTCTACGAGCAGTACTTC. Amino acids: CASSPQTSGRLYEQYF.

The CDR3 coding sequence is TGTGCCAGCAGCCTCCAACAGGGTCCCTACGAGCAGTACTTC. This sequence encodes CASSLQQGPYEQYF. The rearrangement uses TRBV7-6 and TRBJ2-7, with TRBD1 as a possible D gene (6 bases). V lost 5 bases to trimming and J lost 2 bases, with 13 bases between them. CDR1 is SGHVS, CDR2 FNYEAQ, per germline. The CDR3 runs 14 residues.

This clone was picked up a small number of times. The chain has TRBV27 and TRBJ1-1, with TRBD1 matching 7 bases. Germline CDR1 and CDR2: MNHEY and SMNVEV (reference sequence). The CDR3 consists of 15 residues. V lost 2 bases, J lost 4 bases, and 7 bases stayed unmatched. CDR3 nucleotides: TGTGCCAGCAGTTTAAAGGTGAGGGGGCTCACTGAAGCTTTCTTT. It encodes CASSLKVRGLTEAFF.

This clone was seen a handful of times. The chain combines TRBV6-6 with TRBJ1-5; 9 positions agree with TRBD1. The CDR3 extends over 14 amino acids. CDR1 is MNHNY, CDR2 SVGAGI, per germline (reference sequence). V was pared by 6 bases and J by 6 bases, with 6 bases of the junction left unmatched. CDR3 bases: TGTGCCAGCAGCCCGGGACAGGGTGGTCAGCCCCAGCATTTT. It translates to CASSPGQGGQPQHF.

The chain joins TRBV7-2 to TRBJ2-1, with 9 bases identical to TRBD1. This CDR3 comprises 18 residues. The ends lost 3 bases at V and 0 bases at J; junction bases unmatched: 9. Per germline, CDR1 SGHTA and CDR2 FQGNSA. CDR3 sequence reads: CASSFHRGHSSSYNEQFF. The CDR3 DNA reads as TGTGCCAGCAGCTTTCACAGGGGGCATTCGAGCTCCTACAATGAGCAGTTCTTC.

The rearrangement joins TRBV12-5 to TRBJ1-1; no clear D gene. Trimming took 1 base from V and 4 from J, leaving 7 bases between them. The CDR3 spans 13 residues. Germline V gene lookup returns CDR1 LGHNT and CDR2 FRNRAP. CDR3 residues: CASGLGRITEAFF. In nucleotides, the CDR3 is TGTGCTAGTGGTTTGGGGCGGATCACTGAAGCTTTCTTT.